The 9 T cell receptor beta chains in this list originate from one sample, sequenced in a study of blood T cell repertoires in COVID-19. Libraries were prepared by immunoSEQ multiplex PCR; TCRdb keeps only in-frame clonotypes and omits some of them. The sample carries approximately 180,000 clones, 75% to 80% recorded once. Material for sequencing was peripheral blood. These receptors were collected from a woman aged 70 to 79 with acute or convalescent COVID-19.

The V call is TRBV6-5, the J call TRBJ2-1; maybe TRBD2 (5 bases). Germline CDR1 MNHEY, CDR2 SVGAGI. The CDR3 runs 13 residues. V lost 6 bases, J lost 10 bases, and 16 bases lay in between. The CDR3 bases are TGTGCCAGCAGAGGAATGAATAGAGGGGAGCAGTTCTTC. It encodes CASRGMNRGEQFF.

The chain combines TRBV6-1 with TRBJ2-7; 7 bases match TRBD2. This CDR3 comprises 15 residues. The junction had 5 bases not matched to a gene; V was cut back by 2 bases and J by 1 base. Looked up from germline, CDR1 is MNHNS and CDR2 is SASEGT. The CDR3 DNA reads TGTGCCAGCAGTGAAATGGGCGGGAGTTCCTACGAGCAGTACTTC. Translating it yields CASSEMGGSSYEQYF.

The chain combines TRBV19 with TRBJ2-2; tentatively, D is TRBD2 (5 bases). V was trimmed by 10 bases and J by 5 bases, leaving 20 bases between them. The CDR3 is made up of 15 amino acids. From germline, CDR1 is LNHDA and CDR2 SQIVND (reference sequence). Here the CDR3 reads CAINAREQTTGELFF. In DNA, the CDR3 is TGTGCCATCAACGCGAGGGAGCAAACAACCGGGGAGCTGTTTTTT.

The chain carries TRBV6-5 and TRBJ1-1; possibly TRBD1 for D (6 bases). There are 15 residues in the CDR3. Germline CDR1 MNHEY, CDR2 SVGAGI. Trimming removed 6 bases from V and 6 bases from J, with 20 bases in between. The CDR3 DNA reads as TGTGCCAGCAGATCCTCGAGGGGGGGCCGATCTGAAGCTTTCTTT. Translating it yields CASRSSRGGRSEAFF.

The chain has TRBV7-3 and TRBJ2-1; TRBD2 matches 9 bases. Trimming took 2 bases from V and 7 from J; bases not matched to a gene: 9. The CDR3 is made up of 16 amino acids. Germline V lookup: CDR1 SGHTA, CDR2 FQGTGA. Written as DNA, the CDR3 is TGTGCCAGCAGCTTACGTCGCGGGAGGGCTCTTAATGAGCAGTTCTTC. Translating it yields CASSLRRGRALNEQFF.

The chain combines TRBV2 with TRBJ2-5, with 8 bases that match TRBD1. Germline CDR1 SNHLY, CDR2 FYNNEI. The CDR3 runs to 17 residues. V was pared by 0 bases and J by 4 bases, with 10 bases of the junction left unmatched. The CDR3 DNA is TGTGCCAGCAGTGAAGCTTTAGGCAGGGGGCTCTCAGAGACCCAGTACTTC. Its translation: CASSEALGRGLSETQYF.

V is TRBV18 and J is TRBJ2-3, with 8 bases identical to TRBD1. Germline assignment: CDR1 KGHSH and CDR2 LQKENI. CDR3 length: 16 amino acids. V was clipped by 3 bases and J by 2 bases; unmatched bases: 7. The CDR3 sequence: CASSPRPQGATDTQYF. CDR3 DNA sequence: TGTGCCAGCTCACCCCGTCCCCAGGGGGCCACAGATACGCAGTATTTT.

V gene TRBV3-1 (or the pseudogene TRBV3-2) combines with J gene TRBJ1-1, with D possibly being TRBD1 (5 bases). The V end was cut by 0 bases, the J end by 0 bases, with 11 bases between. CDR3 size: 16 residues. Germline V CDR1 and CDR2: LGHDT, YNNKEL (reference sequence). The CDR3 DNA follows: TGTGCCAGCAGCCAAGAGGACACGGCTTTGAACACTGAAGCTTTCTTT. Protein: CASSQEDTALNTEAFF.

This rearrangement joins TRBV6-5 to TRBJ2-1; a possible D gene is TRBD2 (5 bases). V was shortened by 5 bases and J by 7 bases, with 12 bases between the two germline ends. The CDR3 sequence is 13 residues long. Germline V gene sequence: CDR1 MNHEY, CDR2 SVGAGI. CDR3 amino acids: CASSLDYLNEQFF. In DNA form, the CDR3 reads TGTGCCAGCAGTCTTGACTATCTAAATGAGCAGTTCTTC.